A single sample is the source of the 17 T cell receptor beta chains below, sequenced in a study of response to subunit inactivated influenza vaccine (dated by TCRdb to between 2017 and 2018). The library was built by means of RT-PCR. Sequencer: Illumina HiSeq 2500. TCRdb applied fastp at Q25 and MiXCR to the public reads, then kept only in-frame beta chains. Each entry merges the rows of one CDR3 protein and shows their most common DNA and genes. Present in this sample are 500,000 or so distinct CDR3 sequences, 16% of which were seen just once. The ten largest clones take up 2.5% to 3.5% of the sample. The sample consisted of CD4+ T cells sorted from PBMCs, taken around 25 months after vaccination. These receptor sequences come from a man between 50 and 75 years old who received an inactivated influenza vaccine. Donor details come from another sample of the same person, matched by shared clones.

In its sample, this clonotype was seen many times. The chain has TRBV5-1 and TRBJ1-3; tentative D call: TRBD1 (6 bases). The CDR3 totals 19 residues. CDR1 and CDR2 from the germline V gene are SGHRS and YFSETQ. V lost 0 bases and J lost 0, with 19 bases in between. The CDR3 sequence is CASSLVVTTGSASGNTIYF. The CDR3 DNA reads as TGCGCCAGCAGCTTGGTGGTGACGACAGGATCCGCCTCTGGAAACACCATATATTTT.

The chain has TRBV4-1 and TRBJ1-6; the match to TRBD1 covers 8 bases. The CDR3 runs 15 residues. J gave up 11 bases and V 4 bases, and 10 bases lay outside the gene matches. Looked up from germline, CDR1 is MGHRA and CDR2 is YSYEKL. The CDR3 nucleotides are TGCGCCAGCAGCCGAGTGACAGGGGTCGGGGCACCCCTCCACTTT. It is translated as CASSRVTGVGAPLHF.

This clonotype was observed a handful of times. The rearrangement joins TRBV12-3 or TRBV12-4 to TRBJ2-3; 7 bases align to TRBD2. The CDR3 extends over 14 amino acids. The V and J ends lost 2 bases and 10 bases, in that order; junction bases with no gene match: 9. CDR3 nucleotide sequence: TGTGCCAGCAGTTTACCCCCAGGGAGGGACTCGCAGTATTTT. Amino acids: CASSLPPGRDSQYF.

In this sample, this clonotype turned up a few times. The junction shows a germline mismatch at one end, possibly a read error. V gene TRBV14 combines with J gene TRBJ1-2, with D uncertain. Germline values: CDR1 SGHDN, CDR2 FVKESK. This CDR3 is built from 14 residues. DNA of the CDR3: TGTGCCAGCAGCCAAAGTGGAATCAGCTATCGCTACACCTTC. Translating it yields CASSQSGISYRYTF.

The rearrangement joins TRBV20-1 to TRBJ2-7; tentatively, D is TRBD1 (6 bases). V dropped 5 bases and J dropped 3 bases, with 17 bases sitting between them. CDR3 length equals 14 residues. The germline V gene encodes CDR1 DFQATT and CDR2 SNEGSKA (reference sequence). CDR3 nucleotides: TGCAGTGCTGGACGGACAGCCTACTACTACGAGCAGTACTTC. Protein sequence: CSAGRTAYYYEQYF.

The chain uses TRBV28 and TRBJ2-7; 9 bases map to TRBD2. The CDR3 has 14 residues. Germline V gene lookup returns CDR1 MDHEN and CDR2 SYDVKM. Losses at the gene ends were 7 bases for V and 4 bases for J; bases not matched to a gene: 8. As DNA, the CDR3 is TGTGCCAGCAAGTCGCCCAGCGGGAGGTACGAGCAGTACTTC. Translating it yields CASKSPSGRYEQYF.

The V and J genes are TRBV4-3 and TRBJ2-7; TRBD2 agrees at 10 bases. V was pared by 0 bases and J by 5 bases, with 7 bases of the junction left unmatched. Germline-derived CDR1 and CDR2 are LGHNA and YSLEER. This CDR3 has 16 residues. CDR3 protein: CASSQDRAGGIDEQYF. The CDR3, as DNA: TGCGCCAGCAGCCAAGATCGAGCGGGAGGGATCGACGAGCAGTACTTC.

A few counts support this clonotype. CDR3 DNA: TGTGCCAGCAGCGCCGGGACAGCCTCGGGCAATCAGCCCCAGCATTTT. It encodes CASSAGTASGNQPQHF. The chain employs TRBV5-5 and TRBJ1-5; the match to TRBD1 covers 7 bases. Germline V gene data show CDR1 as SGHKS and CDR2 as YYEKEE (reference sequence). The V and J ends lost 4 bases and 2 bases, in that order; junction bases with no gene match: 9. The CDR3 is 16 residues long.

This clonotype was detected a few times. V usage is TRBV3-1 and J usage is TRBJ2-7, with a tentative D call TRBD1 (5 bases). CDR1 and CDR2 (germline): LGHDT, YNNKEL (reference sequence). V was shortened by 7 bases and J by 4 bases, with 11 bases between the two germline ends. The CDR3 is 12 residues long. CDR3 nucleotides: TGTGCCAGCACTGGCAGGGAATACGAGCAGTACTTC. This sequence encodes CASTGREYEQYF.

At least ten counts were recorded for this clonotype. The rearrangement joins TRBV5-5 to TRBJ2-2; no reliable D call. This CDR3 has 14 residues. The V end was cut by 2 bases, the J end by 4 bases, with 9 bases between. The V gene's germline CDR1 is SGHKS and CDR2 YYEKEE (reference sequence). The CDR3 region has the DNA TGTGCCAGCAGCTTCCAGGCCCGCACCGGGGAGCTGTTTTTT. Its translation is CASSFQARTGELFF.

The CDR3 DNA is TGTGCCATCAGCCTCGACAGGTCTTACGAGCAGTACTTC. It specifies CAISLDRSYEQYF. This chain connects TRBV10-3 to TRBJ2-7; D is perhaps TRBD1 (6 bases). V dropped 6 bases and J dropped 4 bases, with 13 bases sitting between them. Germline V lookup: CDR1 ENHRY, CDR2 SYGVKD. The CDR3 runs to 13 residues.

This clonotype was counted only a few times. The chain recombines TRBV7-2 with TRBJ2-7; 10 positions match TRBD1. Germline loops: CDR1 SGHTA, CDR2 FQGNSA. This CDR3 has 14 amino acids. Trimming removed 5 bases from V and 5 bases from J; junction bases left unmatched: 6. The CDR3, as DNA: TGTGCCAGCAGCCTTGGGACAGGGGTCGACGAGCAGTACTTC. Encoded protein: CASSLGTGVDEQYF.

The table lists this clonotype with a few counts. This chain uses TRBV12-3 or TRBV12-4 with TRBJ2-7; D is possibly TRBD1 (6 bases). This CDR3 spans 13 amino acids. Trimming removed 5 bases from V and 6 bases from J, with 14 bases in between. The CDR3 sequence: CASSPHLRGEQYF. The CDR3 nucleotides are TGTGCCAGCAGTCCCCACCTCAGGGGCGAGCAGTACTTC.

V is TRBV7-2 and J is TRBJ1-5, with D tentatively TRBD1 (5 bases). This CDR3 is built from 14 residues. The germline V gene has CDR1 SGHTA and CDR2 FQGNSA. The germline V and J ends were trimmed by 3 bases and 7 bases, with 13 bases remaining between them. The CDR3 reads CASSFGQGPQPQHF. The CDR3 nucleotides read TGTGCCAGCAGCTTTGGCCAGGGCCCCCAGCCCCAGCATTTT.

The chain links TRBV7-2 to TRBJ1-1; 10 bases agree with TRBD1. The V gene end was trimmed by 5 bases and the J gene end by 5 bases; junction bases not matched to a gene: 5. The CDR3 consists of 14 residues. Per germline, CDR1 SGHTA and CDR2 FQGNSA. The CDR3 DNA reads as TGTGCCAGCAGCCGAGGGACAGGGGCAACTGAAGCTTTCTTT. Protein sequence: CASSRGTGATEAFF.

In its sample, this clonotype was seen a few times. The chain carries TRBV29-1 and TRBJ2-2, with D possibly matching TRBD2 (6 bases). The V end was cut by 2 bases, the J end by 5 bases, with 12 bases between. The germline gives CDR1 SQVTM, CDR2 ANQGSEA. The CDR3 sequence is 14 residues long. CDR3 residues: CSVEIGGGTGELFF. Written as DNA, the CDR3 is TGCAGCGTTGAAATTGGTGGGGGGACCGGGGAGCTGTTTTTT.

The sample holds a few counts of this clonotype. This sequence joins TRBV6-1 and TRBJ2-1; 7 nucleotides line up with TRBD2. V dropped 9 bases and J dropped 0; count of bases not matched to a gene: 8. In germline, CDR1 is MNHNS, CDR2 SASEGT. The length of the CDR3 is 15 residues. The CDR3 spells CASSTSPSSYNEQFF. CDR3 DNA: TGTGCCAGTTCGACTAGCCCGAGCTCCTACAATGAGCAGTTCTTC.